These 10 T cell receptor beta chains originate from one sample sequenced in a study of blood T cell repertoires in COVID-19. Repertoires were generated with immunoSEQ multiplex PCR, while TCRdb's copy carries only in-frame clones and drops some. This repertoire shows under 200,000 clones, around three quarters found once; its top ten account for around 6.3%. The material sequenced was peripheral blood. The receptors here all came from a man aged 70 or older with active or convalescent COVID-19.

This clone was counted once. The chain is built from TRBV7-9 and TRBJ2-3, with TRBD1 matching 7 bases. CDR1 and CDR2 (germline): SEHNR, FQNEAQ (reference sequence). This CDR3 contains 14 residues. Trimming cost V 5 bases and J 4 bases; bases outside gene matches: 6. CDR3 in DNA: TGTGCCAGCAGCCCTGGGACAGACGCAGATACGCAGTATTTT. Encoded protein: CASSPGTDADTQYF.

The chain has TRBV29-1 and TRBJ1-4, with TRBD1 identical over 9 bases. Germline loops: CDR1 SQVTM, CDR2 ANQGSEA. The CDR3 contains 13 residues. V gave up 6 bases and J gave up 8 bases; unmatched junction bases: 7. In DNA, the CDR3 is TGCAGCGTCCAACAGGGGGCCGGAGAAAAACTGTTTTTT. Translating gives CSVQQGAGEKLFF.

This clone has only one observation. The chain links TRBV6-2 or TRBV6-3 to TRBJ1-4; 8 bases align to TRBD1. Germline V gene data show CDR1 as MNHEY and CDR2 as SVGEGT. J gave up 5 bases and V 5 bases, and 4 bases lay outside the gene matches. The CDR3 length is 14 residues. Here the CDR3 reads CASSRQGSNEKLFF. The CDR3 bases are TGTGCCAGCAGTCGACAGGGGTCGAATGAAAAACTGTTTTTT.

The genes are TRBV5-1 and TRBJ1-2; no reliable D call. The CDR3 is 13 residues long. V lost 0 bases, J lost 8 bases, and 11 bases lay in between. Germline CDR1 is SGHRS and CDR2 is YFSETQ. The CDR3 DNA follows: TGCGCCAGCAGCTTGGGATCCACCGGGGGCTACACCTTC. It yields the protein CASSLGSTGGYTF.

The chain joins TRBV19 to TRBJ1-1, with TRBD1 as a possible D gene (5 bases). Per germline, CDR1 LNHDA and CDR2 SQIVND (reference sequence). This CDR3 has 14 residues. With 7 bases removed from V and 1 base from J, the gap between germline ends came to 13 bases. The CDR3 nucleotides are TGTGCCAGTAACAATCCAGGGCAGAACACTGAAGCTTTCTTT. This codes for CASNNPGQNTEAFF. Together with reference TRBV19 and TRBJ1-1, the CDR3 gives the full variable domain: DGGITQSPKYLFRKEGQNVTLSCEQNLNHDAMYWYRQDPGQGLRLIYYSQIVNDFQKGDIAEGYSVSREKKESFPLTVTSAQKNPTAFYLCASNNPGQNTEAFFGQGTRLTVV.

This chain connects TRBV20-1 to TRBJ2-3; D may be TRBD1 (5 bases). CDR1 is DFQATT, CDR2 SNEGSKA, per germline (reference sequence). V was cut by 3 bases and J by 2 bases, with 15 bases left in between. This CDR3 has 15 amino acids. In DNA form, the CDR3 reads TGCAGTGCTAGTCCCGGTCCAGGGTACACAGATACGCAGTATTTT. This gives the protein CSASPGPGYTDTQYF.

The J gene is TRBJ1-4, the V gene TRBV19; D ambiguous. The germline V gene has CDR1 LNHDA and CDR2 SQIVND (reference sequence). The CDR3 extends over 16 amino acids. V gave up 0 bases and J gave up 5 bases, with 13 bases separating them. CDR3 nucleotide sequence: TGTGCCAGTAGTATAGAAGGCAGGTCCATCAATGAAAAACTGTTTTTT. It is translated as CASSIEGRSINEKLFF.

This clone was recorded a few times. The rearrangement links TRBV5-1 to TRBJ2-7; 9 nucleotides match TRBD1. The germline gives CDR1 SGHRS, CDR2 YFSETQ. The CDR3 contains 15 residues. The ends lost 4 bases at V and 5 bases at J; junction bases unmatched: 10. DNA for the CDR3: TGCGCCAGCAGCCCACGCCGGACAGGGGACCACGAGCAGTACTTC. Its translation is CASSPRRTGDHEQYF.

CDR3 nucleotides: TGTGCCAGTAGTATAGCCGGGGGGCCTAACTATGGCTACACCTTC. The encoded protein is CASSIAGGPNYGYTF. The gene calls are TRBV19 and TRBJ1-2, with D perhaps TRBD1 (6 bases). The germline V gene encodes CDR1 LNHDA and CDR2 SQIVND (reference sequence). CDR3 length: 15 residues. V was pared by 1 base and J by 0 bases, with 9 bases between.

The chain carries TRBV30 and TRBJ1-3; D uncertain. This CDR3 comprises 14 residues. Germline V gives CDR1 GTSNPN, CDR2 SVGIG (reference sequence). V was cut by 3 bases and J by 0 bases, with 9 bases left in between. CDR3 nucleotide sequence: TGTGCCTGGAGGCTCCTAGCCTCTGGAAACACCATATATTTT. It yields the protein CAWRLLASGNTIYF.